Reported below is one T cell receptor (beta chain). CDR3 size: 13 residues. In germline, CDR1 is MNHEY, CDR2 SVGAGI. J lost 3 bases, V lost 11 bases, and 6 bases had no gene match. As originally analysed: Nucleated cell number was recorded as an estimate derived from reference gene primer amplification. Measured with immunoSEQ multiplex PCR; TCRdb has only the in-frame clones, and not every one. V and J calls and clone size are copied from that table; D and trimming were computed from the DNA. The sample consists of about 58,000 clones, roughly 89% of them appearing once. This record comes from a study of blood T cell repertoires in COVID-19. Overall study context: Spain, Italy and the United States supplied samples that represented acute and convalescent COVID-19.

The receptor was derived from a man aged 55-75 years with active COVID-19. The chain employs TRBV6-5 and TRBJ1-5; TRBD1 aligns across 8 bases. The sample was peripheral blood. CDR3 sequence reads: CAGGTGLNQPQHF. The DNA for the CDR3 is TGTGCCGGAGGGACAGGCCTCAATCAGCCCCAGCATTTT.